This TCR beta chain came from a study of T cells after yellow fever vaccination. Study context: The authors prepared low-cell-number fractions using SMART-Seq v4 Ultra Low Input.

This clonotype showed up just a few times. Overall study findings and caveats: The study re-detected most primary-vaccination clones after the booster (about 96% CD4, 88% CD8). The secondary response showed a weaker magnitude and a faster peak, day 5 versus 15.

There are 13 residues in the CDR3. In germline, CDR1 is MNHEY, CDR2 SVGEGT. Trimming pared 6 bases from V and 5 bases from J, leaving 13 bases between. TCRdb itself ran the 5' RACE reads through MiXCR, one entry per CDR3 protein. There are tens of thousands of distinct CDR3 sequences in the sample; 4.5% to 6% occur only once, and roughly 28% lies in the top ten. This sample comprised PBMCs, either bulk or a sorted T-cell subset (CD4+, CD8+, memory, or dextramer-sorted; not recorded which), obtained on the day of the yellow fever booster vaccination. V is TRBV6-2 or TRBV6-3 and J is TRBJ1-1; D not certain. The receptor was derived from a man aged 18 to 30 who received the YFV17D yellow fever vaccine. CDR3 sequence reads: CASRSDPGTEAFF. The CDR3 nucleotides read TGTGCCAGCAGATCAGACCCAGGTACTGAAGCTTTCTTT.